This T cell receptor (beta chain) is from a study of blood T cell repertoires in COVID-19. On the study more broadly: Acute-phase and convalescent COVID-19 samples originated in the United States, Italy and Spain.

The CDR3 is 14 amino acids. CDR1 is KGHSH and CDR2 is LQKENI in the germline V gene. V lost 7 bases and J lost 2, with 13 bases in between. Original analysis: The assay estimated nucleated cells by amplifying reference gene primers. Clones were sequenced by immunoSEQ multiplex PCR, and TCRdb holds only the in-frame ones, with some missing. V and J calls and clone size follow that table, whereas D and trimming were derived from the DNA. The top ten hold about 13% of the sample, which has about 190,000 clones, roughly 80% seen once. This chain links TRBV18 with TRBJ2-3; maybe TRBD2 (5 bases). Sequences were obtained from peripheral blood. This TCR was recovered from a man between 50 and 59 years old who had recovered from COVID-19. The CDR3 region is CASLGLPSTDTQYF. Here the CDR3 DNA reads TGTGCCAGCTTAGGACTCCCCTCCACAGATACGCAGTATTTT. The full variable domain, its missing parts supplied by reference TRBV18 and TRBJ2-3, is NAGVMQNPRHLVRRRGQEARLRCSPMKGHSHVYWYRQLPEEGLKFMVYLQKENIIDESGMPKERFSAEFPKEGPSILRIQQVVRGDSAAYFCASLGLPSTDTQYFGPGTRLTVL.